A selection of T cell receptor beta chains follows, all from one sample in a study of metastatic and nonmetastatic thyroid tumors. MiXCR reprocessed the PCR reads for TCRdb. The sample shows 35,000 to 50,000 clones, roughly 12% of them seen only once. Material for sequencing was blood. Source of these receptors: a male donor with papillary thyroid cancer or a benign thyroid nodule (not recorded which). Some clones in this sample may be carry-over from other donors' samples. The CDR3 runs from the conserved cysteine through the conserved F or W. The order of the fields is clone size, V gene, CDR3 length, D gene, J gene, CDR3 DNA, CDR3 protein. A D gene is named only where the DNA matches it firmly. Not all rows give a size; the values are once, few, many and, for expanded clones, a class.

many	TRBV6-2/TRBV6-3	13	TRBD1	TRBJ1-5	TGTGCCAGCACGGGACAGGCGAATCAGCCCCAGCATTTT	CASTGQANQPQHF
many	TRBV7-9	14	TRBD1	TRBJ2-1	TGTGCCAGCAGCCCTCTGGGGACAGGGGATGAGCAGTTCTTC	CASSPLGTGDEQFF
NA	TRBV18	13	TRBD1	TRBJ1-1	TGTGCCAGCTCAAGACAGGGAAACACTGAAGCTTTCTTT	CASSRQGNTEAFF
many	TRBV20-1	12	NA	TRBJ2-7	TGCAGTGCTAAGGACAGCCCCTGGGGGCAGTACTTC	CSAKDSPWGQYF
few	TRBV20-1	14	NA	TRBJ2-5	TGCAGTGCTAGGTCGGAGACTAGCCAAGAGACCCAGTACTTC	CSARSETSQETQYF
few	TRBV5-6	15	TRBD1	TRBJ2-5	TGTGCCAGCAGCTGGGGGCAGGGGGCGAAAGAGACCCAGTACTTC	CASSWGQGAKETQYF
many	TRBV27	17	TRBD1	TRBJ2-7	TGTGCCAGCAGTTTGCGAGGACAGGGGCCTTCTCCCTACGAGCAGTACTTC	CASSLRGQGPSPYEQYF
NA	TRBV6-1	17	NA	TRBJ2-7	TGTGCCAGCAGACGGGGGGGGACAGCAGAACTTTCCTACGAGCAGTACTTC	CASRRGGTAELSYEQYF
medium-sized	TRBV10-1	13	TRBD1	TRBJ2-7	TGCGCCAGCAGTCCAACAGGGGTCCACGAGCAGTACTTC	CASSPTGVHEQYF
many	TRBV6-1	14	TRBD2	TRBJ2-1	TGTGCCAGTGTGGTAGCGGGAGAGAACGGTGAGCAGTTCTTC	CASVVAGENGEQFF
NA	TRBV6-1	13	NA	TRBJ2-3	TGTGCCAGCATGTCTTCCAACGAAGATACGCAGTATTTT	CASMSSNEDTQYF
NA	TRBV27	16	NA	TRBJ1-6	TGTGCCAGCAGCCAATCTGTCAGCTCCTATAATTCACCCCTCCACTTT	CASSQSVSSYNSPLHF
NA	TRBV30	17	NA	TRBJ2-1	TGTGCCTGGAGCGGCCCGGTCGCAGAGGGGACCTACAATGAGCAGTTCTTC	CAWSGPVAEGTYNEQFF
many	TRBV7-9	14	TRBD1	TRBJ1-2	TGTGCCAGCAGCGGGGTCGGGACAGCAAATGGCTACACCTTC	CASSGVGTANGYTF
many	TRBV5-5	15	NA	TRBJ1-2	TGTGCCAGCAGCTTGGTGGGCACTTTTGTCTATGGCTACACCTTC	CASSLVGTFVYGYTF
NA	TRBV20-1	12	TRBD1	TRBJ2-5	TGCAGTGCTTCGACAGGGGGGGAGACCCAGTACTTC	CSASTGGETQYF
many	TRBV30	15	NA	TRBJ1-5	TGTGCCTGGAGTGTACAGGGACTCGGAAATCAGCCCCAGCATTTT	CAWSVQGLGNQPQHF
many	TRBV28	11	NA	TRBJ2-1	TGTGCCAGCAGTCTCAGGACAGTACAGTTCTTC	CASSLRTVQFF
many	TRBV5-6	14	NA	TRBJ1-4	TGTGCCAGCAGGAGACTGGGAACACGGGAAAAACTGTTTTTT	CASRRLGTREKLFF
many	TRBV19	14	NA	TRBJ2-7	TGTGCCAGTAGTATTGCACACTTCCCCCACGAGCAGTACTTC	CASSIAHFPHEQYF
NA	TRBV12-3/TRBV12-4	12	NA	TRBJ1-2	TGTGCCGTCAGGGGTGGCCTCTATGGCTACACCTTC	CAVRGGLYGYTF
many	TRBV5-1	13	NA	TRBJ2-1	TGCGCCAGCAGCCCCATCCGCCCCGATGAGCAGTTCTTC	CASSPIRPDEQFF
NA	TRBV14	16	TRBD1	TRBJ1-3	TGTGCCAGCAGCCAAGTCAGGGACAGTTTTGGAAACACCATATATTTT	CASSQVRDSFGNTIYF
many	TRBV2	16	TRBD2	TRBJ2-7	TGTGCCAGCTGTAAGAGTGGAGCGGGGATCTCCTACGAGCAGTACTTC	CASCKSGAGISYEQYF
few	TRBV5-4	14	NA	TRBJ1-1	TGTGCCAGCACCCCACCCGGGCAGTACACTGAAGCTTTCTTT	CASTPPGQYTEAFF
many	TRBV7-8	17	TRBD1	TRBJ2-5	TGTGCCAGCAGCTTAGCCCTGGGACAGGGGGTCGGTTGGACCCAGTACTTC	CASSLALGQGVGWTQYF
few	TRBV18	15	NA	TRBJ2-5	TGTGCCAGCTCCCCCCTAGAGCGGAGCCAAGAGACCCAGTACTTC	CASSPLERSQETQYF
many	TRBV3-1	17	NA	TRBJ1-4	TGTGCCAGCAGCCCGGGACTAACCCGCCTCCGGCACGAAAAACTGTTTTTT	CASSPGLTRLRHEKLFF
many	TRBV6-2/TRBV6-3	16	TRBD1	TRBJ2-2	TGTGCCAGCAGATTCGGACAGGCCTTGAGTACCGGGGAGCTGTTTTTT	CASRFGQALSTGELFF
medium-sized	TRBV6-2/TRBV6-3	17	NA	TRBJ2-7	TGTGCCAGCAGTTACTCGTCCGAGGGTGAAAATGGCTACGAGCAGTACTTC	CASSYSSEGENGYEQYF
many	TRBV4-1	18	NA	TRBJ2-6	TGCGCCAGCAGCCAACTCCAGGGGCCTTGGGCTGGGGCCAACGTCCTGACTTTC	CASSQLQGPWAGANVLTF
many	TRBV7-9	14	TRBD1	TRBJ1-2	TGTGCCAGCACCTGGACAGGGGCAGACTATGGCTACACCTTC	CASTWTGADYGYTF
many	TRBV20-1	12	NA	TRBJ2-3	TGCAGTGCTAGTCCTGGCACAGATACGCAGTATTTT	CSASPGTDTQYF
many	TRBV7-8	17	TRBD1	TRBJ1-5	TGTGCCAGCAGCCGTCACCCCGGGACAGTTAGCAATCAGCCCCAGCATTTT	CASSRHPGTVSNQPQHF
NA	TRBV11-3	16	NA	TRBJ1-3	TGTGCCAGCAGCTTATCATCCGGGACGGCTGGAAACACCATATATTTT	CASSLSSGTAGNTIYF
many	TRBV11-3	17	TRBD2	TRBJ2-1	TGTGCCAGCAGCTTAGGTTCCGGGACTAGCGGGGACAATGAGCAGTTCTTC	CASSLGSGTSGDNEQFF
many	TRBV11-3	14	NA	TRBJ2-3	TGTGCCAGCAGTGCGTCGGGGGTCACAGATACGCAGTATTTT	CASSASGVTDTQYF
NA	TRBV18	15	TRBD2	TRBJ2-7	TGTGCCAGCTCGCTAGCGGGAGGTACCTCCTACGAGCAGTACTTC	CASSLAGGTSYEQYF
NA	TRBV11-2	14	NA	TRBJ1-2	TGTGCCAGCAGCTTAGCCCTCGGGACCTATGGCTACACCTTC	CASSLALGTYGYTF
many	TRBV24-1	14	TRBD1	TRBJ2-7	TGTGCCACCAGAGGAACAGGGGACACCTACGAGCAGTACTTC	CATRGTGDTYEQYF
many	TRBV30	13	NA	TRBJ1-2	TGTGCCTGGAGTCAAACACTGAACTATGGCTACACCTTC	CAWSQTLNYGYTF
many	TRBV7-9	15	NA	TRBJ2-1	TGTGCCAGCAGCCGTGGAGTCGGATTATACAATGAGCAGTTCTTC	CASSRGVGLYNEQFF
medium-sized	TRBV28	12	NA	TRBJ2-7	TGTGCCAGCAGGACATTTTTGAGAGAGCAGTACTTC	CASRTFLREQYF
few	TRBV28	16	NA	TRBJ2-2	TGTGCCAGCAGTAACTCCAGGTACTCCAACACCGGGGAGCGGTTTTTT	CASSNSRYSNTGERFF
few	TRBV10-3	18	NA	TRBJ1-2	TGTGCCATCAAGGAGTGGGGGCGGGAGGAGGGGGAGTCCTATGGCTACACCTTC	CAIKEWGREEGESYGYTF
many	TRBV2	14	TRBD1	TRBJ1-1	TGTGCCAGCAGTGGGGCAGGGGGCAACACTGAAGCTTTCTTT	CASSGAGGNTEAFF
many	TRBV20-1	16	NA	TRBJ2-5	TGCAGTGCTAATGTAGCAGATCTTAAGTACCAAGAGACCCAGTACTTC	CSANVADLKYQETQYF
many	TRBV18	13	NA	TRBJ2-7	TGTGCCAGCTCACCCACCAGGGGAGGCGGGCAGTACTTC	CASSPTRGGGQYF